The 2 T cell receptor beta chains reported below all come from one sample, sequenced in a study of lymphopenia after photon versus proton radiotherapy. Produced via immunoSEQ multiplex PCR; TCRdb's table is partial and in-frame only. This sample has under 15,000 clones, with roughly 90% found just once. The material was peripheral blood, obtained from a patient treated with proton-based radiotherapy. These receptors all stem from a man in his sixties with pancreatic cancer.

The chain joins TRBV15 to TRBJ1-1; D ambiguous. This CDR3 comprises 16 residues. Germline V gene data show CDR1 as LNHNV and CDR2 as YYDKDF (reference sequence). Trimming shortened V by 5 bases and J by 2 bases, and 18 bases separated the two germline ends. The CDR3 loop reads CATSSSWGRVNTEAFF. CDR3 DNA sequence: TGTGCCACCAGCTCATCCTGGGGTCGCGTTAACACTGAAGCTTTCTTT.

This chain links TRBV6-1 with TRBJ2-3; D gene ambiguous. CDR3 length: 12 residues. Trimming took 6 bases from V and 5 from J, leaving 9 bases between them. Germline CDR1 MNHNS, CDR2 SASEGT. The CDR3 loop reads CASRELLDTQYF. CDR3 nucleotide sequence: TGTGCCAGCAGAGAGTTGCTAGATACGCAGTATTTT.